The entry that follows covers one T cell receptor (beta chain) sequence. It has no known antigen specificity. Per-base quality was not reported, and no clone a single base away is much larger than it. The trim is 3 bases for V and 2 bases for J, with a gap of 9 bases between the germline ends. As encoded in the germline V gene (reference sequence), CDR1 is DFQATT while CDR2 is SNEGSKA. From cysteine to phenylalanine, the CDR3 is 13 amino acids long. Left in the record is the CDR3 DNA by itself, 39 bases read in frame from the first base. Donors were 30 to 45 systemically healthy Caucasian individuals from Russia aged 6 to 90 years. Approximately 9 milliliters of peripheral blood were collected from each donor into EDTA-treated Vacutainer tubes. PBMCs were isolated by Ficoll-Paque density-gradient centrifugation, with at least 7 million obtained per sample. Total RNA, at least 6 micrograms per sample, was extracted from PBMCs with Trizol reagent. The percentages of naive CD45RAhigh/CD27high T cells were determined by flow cytometry on a PBMC aliquot from every donor.

Libraries came from 5' RACE. Instrument on record: Illumina HiSeq 2500. The second PCR ran for roughly 6 to 11 cycles and used a J-beta primer mix along with a sample-barcoded 5' primer. A unique molecular identifier was introduced onto each TCR beta cDNA molecule by a template-switch 5' adaptor carrying 12 random nucleotides. Each sample yielded at least 2.5 million CDR3-containing paired-end reads. First-strand cDNA was synthesized from all RNA with the Mint cDNA synthesis kit, primed by a TRBC-specific oligonucleotide. Following uracil-DNA glycosylase treatment, all cDNA underwent a first 18-cycle PCR with the universal primers M1SS and BC2_uni_R. Per the authors' processing: Each sample was normalized by randomly selecting 1 million high-quality reads, each carrying a distinct molecular identifier. Instead of being binned into consensus sequences, reads that shared molecular identifiers were thrown out. MiTCR, run with a Q25 quality threshold and the strictest error-elimination algorithm, handled CDR3 identification, clonotype clustering and error correction. A nonparametric unseen species model with Euler transformation was used to estimate a lower bound on total TCR beta diversity. Using fastp at Q25 and MiXCR, TCRdb reprocessed the public reads and kept productive beta chains. Under each unique CDR3 protein, matching rows form one entry showing the most common genes and DNA. TCRdb, not the original authors, processed these V and J calls. The sample yields some 1.5 million distinct CDR3 sequences; 28% were counted once. Clones ranked in the top ten supply 7.7% of the sample.

This specimen belongs to a study of blood T cells in healthy people across ages (dated by TCRdb to about 2015). For the study in its entirety: In model experiments, template switching captured roughly one uniquely barcoded TCR beta cDNA molecule for every two T cells. The study measured age-related changes in TCR beta repertoire diversity using deep sequencing normalized with unique cDNA molecular identifiers. Four age groups were formed from the donors: young (average 16 years), middle-aged (approximately 39), aged (more than 55) and long-lived (roughly 88). To avoid experimental bias, donors of different ages were spread randomly across the sequencing lanes. The study analyzed two additional independent replicas of 1 million unique cDNA reads from the same blood draw for two donors, one aged 18 to 29 and one aged 80 or older.

Overall study outcomes, separate from this receptor: Compared with the aged group, the long-lived group had more naive CD4+ T cells, fewer expanded clones and increased TCR diversity, suggesting age selection. Conclusive comparison of naive and antigen-experienced compartments was prevented by the profiling of bulk unsorted PBMCs. Estimates of total diversity based on one million sequenced T cells were regarded as lower bounds and as underestimates. Donor CMV infection status was unknown, potentially confounding age-related changes in expanded clonotypes. Observed TCR beta diversity correlated strongly with the percentage of naive T cells measured by flow cytometry. Observed TCR beta diversity per million T cells fell roughly linearly with age, and a significant reduction was already apparent by age approximately 41.

The material sequenced was blood. This clonotype originated in a woman in her thirties in good health. In this chain, TRBV20-1 is recombined with TRBJ2-3, with TRBD2 tentatively as D gene (5 bases match). The CDR3 region reads CSASILVTDTQYF. Here is the DNA: TGCAGTGCTAGTATACTAGTCACAGATACGCAGTATTTT.